This TCR beta chain was retrieved from a study of blood T cells in healthy people across ages. Overall study context: For every two T cells, template switching captured about one barcoded beta molecule.

It was with a sample-barcoded 5' primer and a J-beta primer mix that a second PCR of roughly 7 to 12 cycles was run. TCRdb used MiXCR to reprocess the 5' RACE reads, holding one entry per CDR3 protein. The sample carries hundreds of thousands of distinct CDR3 sequences, 22% recorded once. Germline values: CDR1 SGHRS, CDR2 YFSETQ. The CDR3 contains 16 residues. V lost 0 bases and J lost 5, with 14 bases in between. This clonotype was counted between two and nine times. This TCR derives from a man in his 70s in good health. The chain recombines TRBV5-1 with TRBJ1-4; D not certain. Sequenced material: blood. CDR3 amino acids: CASSLEGDGTNEKLFF. The CDR3 bases are TGCGCCAGCAGCTTGGAGGGTGATGGAACAAATGAAAAACTGTTTTTT.